This TCR beta chain was documented in a study of naive and memory T cell subsets. Study results and limitations: Over 85% of naive TCR sequences appeared only once, unlike memory subsets.

This CDR3 contains 15 residues. J gave up 1 base and V 6 bases, and 7 bases lay outside the gene matches. Germline V lookup: CDR1 MNHEY, CDR2 SVGEGT. Separate alpha and beta amplification began at the second PCR step. Cells stained for CD3, CD4, CD8, CD45RA and CD27 were sorted into four subsets. This clonotype was detected many times. Its antigen is still unknown. An equimolar mix of two oligonucleotides served as the beta constant-region primer for TRBC1 and TRBC2. Four rounds of PCR amplified the ligated cDNA using nested alpha and beta constant-region primers plus SP2. TCRdb re-analysed the UMI-ligation and nested PCR reads in MiXCR, keeping a single row per CDR3 protein. The sample lists around 160,000 distinct CDR3 sequences, more than 15% occurring once.

The TCR sequence derives from a human donor in good health. The specimen was naive CD4+ T cells from blood. V and J are TRBV6-2 or TRBV6-3 and TRBJ2-7; TRBD1 matches at 9 bases. The CDR3 protein is CASSLGTGRSYEQYF. In DNA, the CDR3 is TGTGCCAGCAGCCTAGGGACAGGGAGGTCCTACGAGCAGTACTTC.